What follows are 19 T cell receptor beta chains derived from one specimen sequenced in a study of human T cells and chemical hapten exposure. This sample's time point: pre-sensitization, week 0. The treatment here: therapeutic diphenylcyclopropenone sensitization with weekly scalp DPC. Each CDR3 protein gets one entry after TCRdb re-called the RACE reads with MiXCR. This table holds approximately 57,000 distinct CDR3 sequences, roughly a tenth found once. Source: whole blood, taken in connection with sensitization to the hapten diphenylcyclopropenone (DPC). Every receptor here comes from a man between 35 and 55 years old with alopecia areata. Some clones in this sample may be carry-over from other donors' samples.

This clonotype was detected ten times or more. The rearrangement uses TRBV7-9 and TRBJ2-2; D could derive from TRBD1 or TRBD2 (5 bases each). The germline gives CDR1 SEHNR, CDR2 FQNEAQ (reference sequence). Trimming removed 4 bases from V and 5 bases from J, with 20 bases in between. The CDR3 is made up of 17 amino acids. The CDR3 bases are TGTGCCAGCAGCTCCGTGGGGCGGGCTCGACGGACCGGGGAGCTGTTTTTT. Encoded protein: CASSSVGRARRTGELFF. The variable domain in full, with the rest retrieved from reference TRBV7-9 and TRBJ2-2, is DTGVSQNPRHKITKRGQNVTFRCDPISEHNRLYWYRQTLGQGPEFLTYFQNEAQLEKSRLLSDRFSAERPKGSFSTLEIQRTEQGDSAMYLCASSSVGRARRTGELFFGEGSRLTVL.

In nucleotides, the CDR3 is TGTGCCAGCAGTTACGGACTTTTCTACGAGCAGTACTTC. Its translation is CASSYGLFYEQYF. This chain links TRBV6-2 or TRBV6-3 with TRBJ2-7; D possibly corresponds to TRBD2 (5 bases). The CDR3 runs to 13 residues. With 2 bases removed from V and 3 bases from J, the gap between germline ends came to 8 bases. The germline V gene has CDR1 MNHEY and CDR2 SVGEGT.

This clonotype was seen more than once but under ten times. The V gene is TRBV6-2 or TRBV6-3, the J gene TRBJ1-5, with 7 bases fitting TRBD1. Germline CDR1 is MNHEY and CDR2 is SVGEGT. V was clipped by 6 bases and J by 0 bases; unmatched bases: 5. The CDR3 is 15 residues long. The CDR3 protein is CASRQGDISNQPQHF. The CDR3 nucleotides read TGTGCCAGCAGGCAGGGGGACATTAGCAATCAGCCCCAGCATTTT.

The chain couples TRBV7-9 to TRBJ2-5; 12 nucleotides match TRBD2. The germline CDR1 and CDR2 sequences are SEHNR and FQNEAQ (reference sequence). J lost 5 bases, V lost 5 bases, and 6 bases had no gene match. There are 15 residues in the CDR3. CDR3: CASSTASGRAETQYF. The CDR3 coding sequence is TGTGCCAGCAGCACCGCTAGCGGGAGGGCCGAGACCCAGTACTTC. Based on the CDR3 plus reference TRBV7-9 and TRBJ2-5, the full variable domain is DTGVSQNPRHKITKRGQNVTFRCDPISEHNRLYWYRQTLGQGPEFLTYFQNEAQLEKSRLLSDRFSAERPKGSFSTLEIQRTEQGDSAMYLCASSTASGRAETQYFGPGTRLLVL.

This clonotype was counted between two and nine times. The chain has TRBV12-3 or TRBV12-4 and TRBJ1-5; unclear D gene. With 3 bases removed from V and 6 bases from J, the gap between germline ends came to 9 bases. There are 13 residues in the CDR3. CDR3 amino acids: CASSFSFGQPQHF. CDR3 bases: TGTGCCAGCAGTTTTTCCTTTGGTCAGCCCCAGCATTTT.

This clonotype was detected many times. This chain connects TRBV6-5 to TRBJ2-5, with TRBD1 identical over 8 bases. There are 14 residues in the CDR3. Germline V gene lookup returns CDR1 MNHEY and CDR2 SVGAGI. Germline trimming cut 8 bases from V and 2 bases from J; bases unmatched to any gene: 7. DNA of the CDR3: TGTGCCAGCGCCGGGACAGGAGGACAAGAGACCCAGTACTTC. Residues: CASAGTGGQETQYF.

This sequence joins TRBV7-9 and TRBJ1-5; TRBD1 matches 7 bases. The length of the CDR3 is 16 residues. Germline assignment: CDR1 SEHNR and CDR2 FQNEAQ (reference sequence). The J segment lost 5 bases and the V segment lost 0 bases, leaving 7 bases of the junction unmatched. The CDR3 region has the DNA TGTGCCAGCAGCTTAGCACCCTCAGGGGGTCATCAGCCCCAGCATTTT. Amino acids: CASSLAPSGGHQPQHF.

In its sample, this clonotype was seen a few times. This chain connects TRBV2 to TRBJ1-2; TRBD1 agrees at 9 bases. The CDR3 length is 12 residues. CDR1 and CDR2 (germline): SNHLY, FYNNEI. The ends lost 8 bases at V and 7 bases at J; junction bases unmatched: 5. This CDR3 is CASLDRGSGYTF. Here the CDR3 DNA reads TGTGCCAGCCTGGACAGGGGCTCTGGCTACACCTTC. Full variable domain (rest looked up from reference TRBV2 and TRBJ1-2): EPEVTQTPSHQVTQMGQEVILRCVPISNHLYFYWYRQILGQKVEFLVSFYNNEISEKSEIFDDQFSVERPDGSNFTLKIRSTKLEDSAMYFCASLDRGSGYTFGSGTRLTVV.

In DNA form, the CDR3 reads TGCAGTGCTAGCTCCCGGGACAGGGGTTTCCACGAGCAGTACTTC. Its translation: CSASSRDRGFHEQYF. This chain connects TRBV20-1 to TRBJ2-7; the match to TRBD1 covers 10 bases. The CDR3 totals 15 residues. With 3 bases clipped from V and 5 bases from J, the junction kept 10 bases outside the gene matches. The germline CDR1 and CDR2 sequences are DFQATT and SNEGSKA (reference sequence).

This clonotype showed up just a few times. V gene TRBV12-3 or TRBV12-4 combines with J gene TRBJ1-2; 11 positions agree with TRBD1. The CDR3 runs to 13 residues. The J segment lost 8 bases and the V segment lost 5 bases, leaving 4 bases of the junction unmatched. CDR3 residues: CASSQDRGRGYTF. In nucleotides, the CDR3 is TGTGCCAGCAGTCAGGACAGGGGGCGAGGCTACACCTTC.

The table lists this clonotype with many counts. The rearrangement uses TRBV6-1 and TRBJ1-5; possibly TRBD1 for D (5 bases). Germline CDR1 is MNHNS and CDR2 is SASEGT. Trimming took 4 bases from V and 3 from J, leaving 13 bases between them. The CDR3 is 15 amino acids. The chain's CDR3 is CASSARQLNNQPQHF. As DNA, the CDR3 is TGTGCCAGCAGTGCACGACAGCTGAACAATCAGCCCCAGCATTTT.

This clonotype was detected a few times. V gene TRBV7-9 combines with J gene TRBJ2-5; possible D gene TRBD2, 5 bases. CDR1 SEHNR and CDR2 FQNEAQ come from the germline V gene (reference sequence). V lost 4 bases to trimming and J lost 1 base, with 13 bases between them. The CDR3 is made up of 15 amino acids. The CDR3 loop is CASSSVWGAQETQYF. The DNA of the CDR3 is TGTGCCAGCAGCTCAGTTTGGGGAGCCCAAGAGACCCAGTACTTC. Complete variable domain (other parts from reference TRBV7-9 and TRBJ2-5): DTGVSQNPRHKITKRGQNVTFRCDPISEHNRLYWYRQTLGQGPEFLTYFQNEAQLEKSRLLSDRFSAERPKGSFSTLEIQRTEQGDSAMYLCASSSVWGAQETQYFGPGTRLLVL.

The chain is built from TRBV12-3 or TRBV12-4 and TRBJ2-2, with 9 bases fitting TRBD2. With V trimmed by 10 bases and J by 0 bases, 6 bases remained unmatched. This CDR3 has 15 amino acids. This CDR3 reads CATHSGSANTGELFF. The CDR3 DNA reads TGTGCCACGCATAGCGGGAGCGCGAACACCGGGGAGCTGTTTTTT.

V is TRBV18 and J is TRBJ2-4, with TRBD1 identical over 8 bases. Germline V gene data show CDR1 as KGHSH and CDR2 as LQKENI. The CDR3 has 16 amino acids. V lost 6 bases and J lost 6; bases outside the gene matches: 13. In DNA, the CDR3 is TGTGCCAGCTCGCACATTCCAGGGGGCGCGGCAAACATTCAGTACTTC. Translation: CASSHIPGGAANIQYF.

This clonotype showed up just a few times. The chain recombines TRBV12-3 or TRBV12-4 with TRBJ2-7; no definite D call. V lost 2 bases, J lost 2 bases, and 4 bases lay in between. The CDR3 loop spans 12 amino acids. The DNA for the CDR3 is TGTGCCAGCAGTTTACACACCTACGAGCAGTACTTC. As protein: CASSLHTYEQYF.

This clonotype was detected a few times. The chain employs TRBV7-9 and TRBJ2-5; 14 nucleotides line up with TRBD2. The germline V gene has CDR1 SEHNR and CDR2 FQNEAQ (reference sequence). This CDR3 region has 16 residues. After removal of 7 bases from V and 4 bases from J, the junction contained 8 bases not matched to a gene. The CDR3 region is CASNDPGTSGRETQYF. CDR3 DNA: TGTGCCAGCAACGATCCCGGGACTAGCGGGAGAGAGACCCAGTACTTC. Full variable domain (outside the CDR3, taken from reference TRBV7-9 and TRBJ2-5): DTGVSQNPRHKITKRGQNVTFRCDPISEHNRLYWYRQTLGQGPEFLTYFQNEAQLEKSRLLSDRFSAERPKGSFSTLEIQRTEQGDSAMYLCASNDPGTSGRETQYFGPGTRLLVL.

This rearrangement joins TRBV6-4 to TRBJ2-1; 9 positions agree with TRBD1. This CDR3 spans 13 amino acids. Germline V CDR1 and CDR2: MRHNA, SNTAGT. The ends lost 6 bases at V and 5 bases at J; junction bases unmatched: 2. The DNA of the CDR3 is TGTGCCAGCAGAGGGACAGGGAACAATGAGCAGTTCTTC. Protein product: CASRGTGNNEQFF.

At least ten counts were recorded for this clonotype. The CDR3 region is CSAQRGGIEAFF. The CDR3 DNA reads as TGCAGTGCCCAAAGAGGGGGTATCGAAGCTTTCTTT. The chain carries TRBV20-1 and TRBJ1-1; tentative D call: TRBD1 (6 bases). The CDR3 consists of 12 residues. Deletions cut 6 bases from V and 8 bases from J, with 16 bases between. Germline values: CDR1 DFQATT, CDR2 SNEGSKA (reference sequence).

The sample holds a few counts of this clonotype. This chain joins TRBV9 and TRBJ2-2, with D tentatively TRBD1 or TRBD2 (6 bases each). V was shortened by 0 bases and J by 6 bases, with 15 bases between the two germline ends. The CDR3 has 16 amino acids. CDR1 and CDR2 from the germline V gene are SGDLS and YYNGEE. CDR3 sequence reads: CASSVGRTRGPGELFF. CDR3 nucleotides: TGTGCCAGCAGCGTAGGGCGGACCCGGGGGCCCGGGGAGCTGTTTTTT.